This T cell receptor (beta chain) was captured by sequencing in a study of radiation and T cells in renal cell carcinoma. Study in general: Nephrectomy followed 15 Gy stereotactic body radiation by 4 weeks.

The germline CDR1 and CDR2 sequences are SGHVS and FQNEAQ. V was shortened by 5 bases and J by 4 bases, with 8 bases between the two germline ends. This CDR3 is built from 13 residues. Here immunoSEQ multiplex PCR was the method, and the copy in TCRdb shows in-frame clones only, minus some. The sample has 150,000 to 160,000 clones; 80% to 90% are singletons. Study observations and caveats: Pretreatment tumor biopsies were lacking, so baseline clonotypes are unknown.

The time point here: blood 2 weeks post-SBRT. The treatment was: 15 Gy SBRT to primary tumor, nephrectomy 4 weeks later. Serial blood draws occurred at baseline and 2 and 4 weeks post-SBRT. This renal cell carcinoma was of the clear cell type. Turning to this clone: Antigen unknown.

The sequence was obtained from a woman aged 50 to 65 with renal cell carcinoma. Sequenced here: blood, sampled from a patient whose treatment included radiotherapy and nephrectomy. The chain is built from TRBV7-8 and TRBJ2-2; D unclear. The DNA for the CDR3 is TGTGCCAGCAGCGTATTTTCCACCGGGGAGCTGTTTTTT. It encodes CASSVFSTGELFF.